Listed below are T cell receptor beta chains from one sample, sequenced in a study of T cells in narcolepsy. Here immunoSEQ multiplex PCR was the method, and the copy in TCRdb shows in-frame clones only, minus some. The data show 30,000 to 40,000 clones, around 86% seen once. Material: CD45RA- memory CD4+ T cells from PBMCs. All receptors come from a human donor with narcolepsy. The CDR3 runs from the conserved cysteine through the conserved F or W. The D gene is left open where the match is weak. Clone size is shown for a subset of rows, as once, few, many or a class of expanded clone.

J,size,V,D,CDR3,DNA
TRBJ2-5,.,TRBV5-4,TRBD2,CASSLLAGGTGRETQYF,TGTGCCAGCAGCTTGCTAGCGGGAGGAACCGGCCGGGAGACCCAGTACTTC
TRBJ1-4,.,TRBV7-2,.,CASSWTEEEKLFF,TGTGCCAGCAGCTGGACAGAGGAGGAAAAACTGTTTTTT
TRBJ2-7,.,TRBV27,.,CASSSLNSYEQYF,TGTGCCAGCAGTAGTTTAAATTCCTACGAGCAGTACTTC
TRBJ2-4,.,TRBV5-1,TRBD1,CASSQDRSPQNIQYF,TGCGCCAGCAGCCAGGACAGGTCCCCCCAAAACATTCAGTACTTC
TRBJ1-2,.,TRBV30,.,CAWKTGTGNYGYTF,TGTGCCTGGAAAACCGGGACGGGTAACTATGGCTACACCTTC
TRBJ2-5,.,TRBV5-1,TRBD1,CASSLWDRVETQYF,TGCGCCAGCAGCTTGTGGGACAGGGTAGAGACCCAGTACTTC
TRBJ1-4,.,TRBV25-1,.,CASSEGGEKLFF,TGTGCCAGCAGCGAGGGAGGTGAAAAACTGTTTTTT
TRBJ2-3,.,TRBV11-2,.,CASKSGQPSTDTQYF,TGTGCCAGCAAGTCAGGGCAACCAAGCACAGATACGCAGTATTTT
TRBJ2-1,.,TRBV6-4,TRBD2,CASSEGGLAGSYNEQFF,TGTGCCAGCAGTGAGGGGGGGCTAGCGGGATCCTACAATGAGCAGTTCTTC
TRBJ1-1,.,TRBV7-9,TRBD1,CASSPGQGLNTEAFF,TGTGCCAGCAGCCCGGGACAGGGCTTGAACACTGAAGCTTTCTTT
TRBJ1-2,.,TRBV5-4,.,CASSLIDRTYYGYTF,TGTGCCAGCAGCCTGATCGACAGGACCTACTATGGCTACACCTTC
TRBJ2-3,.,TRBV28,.,CASSLRVADTQYF,TGTGCCAGCAGTTTACGAGTTGCAGATACGCAGTATTTT
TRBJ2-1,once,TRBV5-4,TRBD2,CAPSGSPNNEQFF,TGTGCCCCGAGCGGGAGTCCCAACAATGAGCAGTTCTTC
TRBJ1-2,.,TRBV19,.,CASSIGPVYGYTF,TGTGCCAGTAGTATTGGGCCAGTGTATGGCTACACCTTC
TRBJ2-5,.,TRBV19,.,CASSLRGVVETQYF,TGTGCCAGTAGTCTAAGGGGAGTGGTTGAGACCCAGTACTTC
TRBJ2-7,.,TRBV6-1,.,CASSYRVGSYEQYF,TGTGCCAGCAGCTACCGGGTGGGATCCTACGAGCAGTACTTC
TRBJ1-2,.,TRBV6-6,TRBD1,CASSSLRGRGGYTF,TGTGCCAGCAGCTCGCTCAGGGGGAGGGGAGGCTACACCTTC
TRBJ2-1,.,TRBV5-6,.,CASSLSEVVNEQFF,TGTGCCAGCAGCTTGTCTGAGGTGGTCAATGAGCAGTTCTTC
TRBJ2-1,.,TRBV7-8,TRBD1,CASSLFGDRGRNEQFF,TGTGCCAGCAGCTTGTTCGGGGACAGGGGGCGTAATGAGCAGTTCTTC
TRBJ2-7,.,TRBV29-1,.,CSVLDSLGAEQYF,TGCAGCGTCCTGGACAGTCTTGGAGCCGAGCAGTACTTC
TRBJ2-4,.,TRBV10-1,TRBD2,CASSEAGVVDIQYF,TGCGCCAGCAGTGAGGCGGGGGTCGTGGACATTCAGTACTTC
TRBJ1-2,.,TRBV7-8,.,CASSPTAPGLRGYTF,TGTGCCAGCAGCCCAACCGCACCGGGTTTGAGGGGCTACACCTTC
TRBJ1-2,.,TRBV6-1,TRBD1,CAIRGTDNNYGYTF,TGTGCCATCAGGGGGACCGACAATAACTATGGCTACACCTTC
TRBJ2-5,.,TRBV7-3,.,CASSLGVLETQYF,TGTGCCAGCAGCTTAGGGGTTTTAGAGACCCAGTACTTC
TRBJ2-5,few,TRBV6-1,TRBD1,CASSRDRAYQETQYF,TGTGCCAGCAGCCGGGACAGGGCTTACCAAGAGACCCAGTACTTC
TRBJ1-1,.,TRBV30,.,CASTGMNTEAFF,TGTGCCTCCACAGGCATGAACACTGAAGCTTTCTTT
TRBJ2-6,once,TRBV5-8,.,CASSFHSGANVLTF,TGTGCCAGCAGCTTTCACTCTGGGGCCAACGTCCTGACTTTC
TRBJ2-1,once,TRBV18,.,CASSTIAGQSFYNEQFF,TGTGCCAGCTCAACGATAGCGGGACAGTCCTTCTACAATGAGCAGTTCTTC
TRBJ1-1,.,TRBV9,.,CASSVEGNRNTEAFF,TGTGCCAGCAGCGTAGAGGGAAATAGAAACACTGAAGCTTTCTTT
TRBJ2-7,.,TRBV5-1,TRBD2,CASRRTSGSYEQYF,TGCGCCAGCAGGCGGACTAGCGGGTCGTACGAGCAGTACTTC
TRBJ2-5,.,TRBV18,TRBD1,CASSPGVRGHQETQYF,TGTGCCAGCTCACCGGGAGTCAGGGGGCACCAAGAGACCCAGTACTTC
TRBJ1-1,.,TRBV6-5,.,CASKSSAPGKPEAFF,TGTGCCAGCAAATCCAGTGCCCCGGGAAAACCTGAAGCTTTCTTT
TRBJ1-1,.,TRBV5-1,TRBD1,CASSLRTGIGGTEAFF,TGCGCCAGCAGCTTACGGACAGGGATAGGGGGAACTGAAGCTTTCTTT
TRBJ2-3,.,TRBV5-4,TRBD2,CASSLRRGGTSDTQYF,TGTGCCAGCAGCTTGAGGCGGGGGGGTACCTCAGATACGCAGTATTTT
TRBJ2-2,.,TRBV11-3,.,CASSQRSNTGELFF,TGTGCCAGCAGCCAGAGATCGAACACCGGGGAGCTGTTTTTT
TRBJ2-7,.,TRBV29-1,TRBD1,CSGGAPGQGVQQYF,TGCAGCGGGGGGGCCCCGGGACAGGGTGTGCAGCAGTACTTC
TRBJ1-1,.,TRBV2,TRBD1,CASSEATGAETEAFF,TGTGCCAGCAGTGAAGCCACAGGGGCTGAGACTGAAGCTTTCTTT
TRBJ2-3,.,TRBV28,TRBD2,CASSWNGRFVGSTDTQYF,TGTGCCAGCAGTTGGAACGGGAGGTTTGTTGGAAGCACAGATACGCAGTATTTT
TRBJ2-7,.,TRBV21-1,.,CASSTYGQDGAYEQYF,TGTGCCAGCAGCACATACGGACAGGATGGGGCCTACGAGCAGTACTTC
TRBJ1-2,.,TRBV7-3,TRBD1,CASSSHPGQGRLDYGYTF,TGTGCCAGCAGCTCCCACCCCGGACAGGGGAGGTTGGACTACGGCTACACCTTC
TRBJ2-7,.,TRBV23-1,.,CASLGGQVPYEQYF,TGCGCCAGTCTCGGGGGGCAGGTTCCCTACGAGCAGTACTTC
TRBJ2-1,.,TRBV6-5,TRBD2,CASSTGGPGGEQFF,TGTGCCAGCAGTACGGGAGGGCCGGGAGGTGAGCAGTTCTTC
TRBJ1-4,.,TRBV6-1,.,CASSVGVHEKLFF,TGTGCCAGCAGTGTGGGGGTACATGAAAAACTGTTTTTT
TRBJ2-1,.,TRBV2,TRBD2,CASRENGGLSANEQFF,TGTGCCAGCAGAGAGAACGGGGGGTTATCGGCCAATGAGCAGTTCTTC
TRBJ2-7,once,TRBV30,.,CAWSVGVLYEQYF,TGTGCCTGGAGTGTCGGAGTACTCTACGAGCAGTACTTC
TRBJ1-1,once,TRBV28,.,CASNDRMNTEAFF,TGTGCCAGCAACGACAGGATGAACACTGAAGCTTTCTTT
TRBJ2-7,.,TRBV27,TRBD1,CASSLSQGAYEQYF,TGTGCCAGCAGTTTAAGCCAGGGGGCCTACGAGCAGTACTTC
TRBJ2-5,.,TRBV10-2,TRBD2,CASSEAGGSQETQYF,TGCGCCAGCAGTGAAGCGGGGGGAAGCCAAGAGACCCAGTACTTC
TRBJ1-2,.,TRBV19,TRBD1,CASNPGQKNYGYTF,TGTGCCTCGAATCCGGGACAGAAGAACTATGGCTACACCTTC
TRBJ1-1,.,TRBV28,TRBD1,CASSLPQDRGDYTEAFF,TGTGCCAGCAGTTTACCCCAGGACAGGGGCGATTACACTGAAGCTTTCTTT
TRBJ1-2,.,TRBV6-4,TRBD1,CASSSYLPTGQGVVGYTF,TGTGCCAGCAGTTCTTACCTACCCACGGGACAGGGGGTGGTAGGCTACACCTTC
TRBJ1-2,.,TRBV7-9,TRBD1,CASSRRQGASYGYTF,TGTGCCAGCAGCCGTCGACAGGGGGCTAGCTATGGCTACACCTTC
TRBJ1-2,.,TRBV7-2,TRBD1,CASSLARTGYGYTF,TGTGCCAGCAGCTTAGCGCGGACAGGGTATGGCTACACCTTC
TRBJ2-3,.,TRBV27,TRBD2,CASSAGLAGARDTQYF,TGTGCCAGCAGTGCCGGACTAGCGGGAGCAAGAGATACGCAGTATTTT
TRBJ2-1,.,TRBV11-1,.,CASSFGGESSYNEQFF,TGTGCCAGCAGCTTTGGAGGGGAGAGCTCCTACAATGAGCAGTTCTTC